A selection of T cell receptor beta chains follows, all from one sample in a study of shared clonotypes between healthy human individuals. This table comes from immunoSEQ multiplex PCR, and its TCRdb copy is limited to in-frame clones, with some not included. The table lists about 1.5 million clones, around 97% of them singletons, with approximately 1% in the top ten. Material: naive CD4+ T cells sorted from blood. The origin of the receptors is a man younger than 45 in good health. CDR3s include the opening cysteine and the closing phenylalanine or tryptophan. D genes are given only for firm matches. Rows may omit the clone size; those that give it use once, few, many or a size class.

d_gene,abundance,v_gene,j_gene,CDR3nt,CDR3aa
TRBD2,once,TRBV25-1,TRBJ2-5,TGTGCCAGCGGAGGACTAGTGGACGAGACCCAGTACTTC,CASGGLVDETQYF
-,-,TRBV2,TRBJ2-1,TGTGCCAGCAGGGTACAGCGAGGACCCAGTTGGGATGAGCAGTTCTTC,CASRVQRGPSWDEQFF
TRBD2,-,TRBV18,TRBJ2-1,TGTGCCAGCTCGACGGATAGACTAGCGGGACAGTTCTTC,CASSTDRLAGQFF
-,-,TRBV7-2,TRBJ1-1,TGTGCCAGCAGCTTAGTAGGGTACACTGAAGCTTTCTTT,CASSLVGYTEAFF
TRBD1,-,TRBV18,TRBJ2-1,TGTGCCAGCTCACCAAGGCAGGGGGCTTACAATGAGCAGTTCTTC,CASSPRQGAYNEQFF
-,-,TRBV6-1,TRBJ2-1,TGTGCCAGCAGTGATCCAGGGAGTATGTACAATGAGCAGTTCTTC,CASSDPGSMYNEQFF
-,-,TRBV18,TRBJ2-2,TGTGCCGGGACTTGGACAGGGAACACCGGGGAGCTGTTTTTT,CAGTWTGNTGELFF
-,-,TRBV7-2,TRBJ2-3,TGTGCCAGCAGCTTAGTCCTCGGGAGATTCGCAGATACGCAGTATTTT,CASSLVLGRFADTQYF
-,-,TRBV5-1,TRBJ2-1,TGCGCCAGCAGCTTAGGAGTCAGTGAGCAGTTCTTC,CASSLGVSEQFF
TRBD2,-,TRBV7-9,TRBJ2-3,TGTGCCAGCAGCCACTCGGGACTAGCGCCATCAGATACGCAGTATTTT,CASSHSGLAPSDTQYF
-,once,TRBV2,TRBJ2-7,TGTGCCAGCAGTGAGCTCCAAGCATACGAGCAGTACTTC,CASSELQAYEQYF
-,-,TRBV4-1,TRBJ2-3,TGCGCCAGCAGCCAATCCGACGGGAGTGGCACAGATACGCAGTATTTT,CASSQSDGSGTDTQYF
-,-,TRBV7-9,TRBJ2-6,TGTGCCAGCTTCCAATCATCGGGAGTCCTGACTTTC,CASFQSSGVLTF
TRBD1,few,TRBV5-1,TRBJ1-4,TGCGCCAGCAGCTTCCGACAGGGAACTAATGAAAAACTGTTTTTT,CASSFRQGTNEKLFF
-,-,TRBV10-3,TRBJ2-5,TGTGCCACCACCCGGAACCAAGAGACCCAGTACTTC,CATTRNQETQYF
-,-,TRBV6-4,TRBJ2-1,TGTGCCAGCAGTGACTCAGCTTACAATGAGCAGTTCTTC,CASSDSAYNEQFF
-,-,TRBV28,TRBJ1-4,TGTGCCAGCAGTACCGGGCATCAGAAACTGTTTTTT,CASSTGHQKLFF
-,-,TRBV29-1,TRBJ1-3,TGCAGCGTTGAACTAGGGGCCTCTGGAAACACCATATATTTT,CSVELGASGNTIYF
-,-,TRBV4-1,TRBJ1-1,TGCGCCAGCAGCCAAGATCAGGGTGGCCTGAACACTGAAGCTTTCTTT,CASSQDQGGLNTEAFF
-,-,TRBV28,TRBJ1-1,TGTGCCAGCAGACCCCGGGACGGAGGATTGAACACTGAAGCTTTCTTT,CASRPRDGGLNTEAFF
-,-,TRBV28,TRBJ1-5,TGTGCCAGCAGTTTCTCGGGGGACAGCAATCAGCCCCAGCATTTT,CASSFSGDSNQPQHF
-,-,TRBV27,TRBJ2-3,TGTGCCAGCAGTTTTATCCCTGGCCCTATATTCGGAGGGACAGATACGCAGTATTTT,CASSFIPGPIFGGTDTQYF